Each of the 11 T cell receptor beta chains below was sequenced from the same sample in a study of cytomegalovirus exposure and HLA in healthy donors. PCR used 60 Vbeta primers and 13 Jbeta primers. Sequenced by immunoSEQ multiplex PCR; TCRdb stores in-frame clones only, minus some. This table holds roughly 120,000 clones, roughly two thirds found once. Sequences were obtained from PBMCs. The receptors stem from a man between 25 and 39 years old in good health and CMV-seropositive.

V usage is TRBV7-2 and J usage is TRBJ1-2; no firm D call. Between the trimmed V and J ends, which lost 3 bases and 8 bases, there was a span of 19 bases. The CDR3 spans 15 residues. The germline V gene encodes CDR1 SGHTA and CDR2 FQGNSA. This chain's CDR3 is CASSLVRTTGLGYTF. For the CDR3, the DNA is TGTGCCAGCAGCTTGGTCAGGACTACTGGGTTAGGCTACACCTTC.

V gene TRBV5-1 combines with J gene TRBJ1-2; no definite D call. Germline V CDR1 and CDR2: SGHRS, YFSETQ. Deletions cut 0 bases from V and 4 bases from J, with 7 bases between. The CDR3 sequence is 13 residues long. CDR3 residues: CASSLGAGYGYTF. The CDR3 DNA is TGCGCCAGCAGCTTGGGGGCTGGCTATGGCTACACCTTC. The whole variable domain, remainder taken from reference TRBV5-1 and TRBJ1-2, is KAGVTQTPRYLIKTRGQQVTLSCSPISGHRSVSWYQQTPGQGLQFLFEYFSETQRNKGNFPGRFSGRQFSNSRSEMNVSTLELGDSALYLCASSLGAGYGYTFGSGTRLTVV.

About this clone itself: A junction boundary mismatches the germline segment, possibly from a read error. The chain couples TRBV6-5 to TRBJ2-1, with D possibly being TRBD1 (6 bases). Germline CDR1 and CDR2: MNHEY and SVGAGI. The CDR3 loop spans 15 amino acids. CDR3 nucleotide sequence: TGTGTCAGCAGTTATCAGGGGACCATTTACAATGAGCAGTTCTTC. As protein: CVSSYQGTIYNEQFF.

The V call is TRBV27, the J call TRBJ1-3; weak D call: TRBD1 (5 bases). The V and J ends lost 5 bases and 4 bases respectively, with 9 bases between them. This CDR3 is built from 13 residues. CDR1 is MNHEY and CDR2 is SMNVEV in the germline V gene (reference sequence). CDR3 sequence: CASSVNRGNTIYF. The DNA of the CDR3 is TGTGCCAGCAGTGTTAACAGGGGAAACACCATATATTTT.

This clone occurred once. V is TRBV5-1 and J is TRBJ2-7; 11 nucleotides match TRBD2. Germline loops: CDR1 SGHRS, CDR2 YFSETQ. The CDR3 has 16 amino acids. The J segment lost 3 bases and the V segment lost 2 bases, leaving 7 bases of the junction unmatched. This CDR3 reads CASSFGTSGLYYEQYF. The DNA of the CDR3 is TGCGCCAGCAGCTTCGGGACTAGCGGACTGTACTACGAGCAGTACTTC.

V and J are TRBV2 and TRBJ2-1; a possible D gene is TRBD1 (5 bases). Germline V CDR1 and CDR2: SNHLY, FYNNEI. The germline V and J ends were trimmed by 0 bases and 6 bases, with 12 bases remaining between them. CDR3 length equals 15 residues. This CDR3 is CASSEASVQGNEQFF. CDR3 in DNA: TGTGCCAGCAGTGAAGCGAGTGTCCAGGGCAATGAGCAGTTCTTC.

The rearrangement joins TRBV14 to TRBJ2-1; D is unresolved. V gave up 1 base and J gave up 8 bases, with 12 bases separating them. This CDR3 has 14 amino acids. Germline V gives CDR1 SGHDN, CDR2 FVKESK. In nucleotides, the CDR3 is TGTGCCAGCAGCCAAGTACAGTCATCCCATGAGCAGTTCTTC. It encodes CASSQVQSSHEQFF.

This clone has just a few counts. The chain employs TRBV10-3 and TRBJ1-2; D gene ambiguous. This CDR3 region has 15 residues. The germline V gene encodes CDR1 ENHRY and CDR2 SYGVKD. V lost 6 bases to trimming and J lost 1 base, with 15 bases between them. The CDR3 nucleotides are TGTGCCATCAGCAGGACGCTCGGGGATAACTATGGCTACACCTTC. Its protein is CAISRTLGDNYGYTF.

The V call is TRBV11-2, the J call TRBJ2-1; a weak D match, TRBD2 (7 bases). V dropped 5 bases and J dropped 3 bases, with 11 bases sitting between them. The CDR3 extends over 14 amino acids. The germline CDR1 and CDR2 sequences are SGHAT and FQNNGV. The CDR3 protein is CASSQRDIYNEQFF. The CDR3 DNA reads TGTGCCAGCAGCCAGCGGGACATCTACAATGAGCAGTTCTTC.

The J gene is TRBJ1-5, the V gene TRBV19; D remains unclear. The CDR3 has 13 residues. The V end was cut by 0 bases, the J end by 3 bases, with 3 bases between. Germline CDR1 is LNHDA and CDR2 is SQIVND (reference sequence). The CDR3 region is CASSIDYNQPQHF. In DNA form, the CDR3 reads TGTGCCAGTAGTATAGACTACAATCAGCCCCAGCATTTT.

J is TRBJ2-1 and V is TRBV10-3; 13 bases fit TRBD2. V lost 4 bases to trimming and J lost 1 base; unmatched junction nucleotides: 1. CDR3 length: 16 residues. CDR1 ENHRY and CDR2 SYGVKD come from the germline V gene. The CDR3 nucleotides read TGTGCCATCAGTGGGACTAGCGGGAGATCCTACAATGAGCAGTTCTTC. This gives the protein CAISGTSGRSYNEQFF.